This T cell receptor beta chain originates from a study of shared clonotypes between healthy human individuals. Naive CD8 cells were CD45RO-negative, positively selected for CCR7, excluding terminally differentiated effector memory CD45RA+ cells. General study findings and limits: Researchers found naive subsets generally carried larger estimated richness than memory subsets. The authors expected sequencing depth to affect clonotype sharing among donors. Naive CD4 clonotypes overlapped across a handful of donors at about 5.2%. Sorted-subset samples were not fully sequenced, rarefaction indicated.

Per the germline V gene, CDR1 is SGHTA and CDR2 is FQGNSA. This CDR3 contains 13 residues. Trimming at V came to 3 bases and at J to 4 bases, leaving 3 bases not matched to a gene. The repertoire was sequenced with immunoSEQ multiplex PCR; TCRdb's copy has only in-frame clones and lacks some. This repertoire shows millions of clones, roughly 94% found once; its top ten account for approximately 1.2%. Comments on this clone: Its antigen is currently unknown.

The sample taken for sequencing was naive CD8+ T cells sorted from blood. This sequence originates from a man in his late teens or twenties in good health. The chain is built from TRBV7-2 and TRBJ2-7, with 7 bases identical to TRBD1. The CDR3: CASSFHRGYEQYF. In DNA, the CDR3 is TGTGCCAGCAGCTTTCACAGGGGATACGAGCAGTACTTC.